The 22 T cell receptor beta chains presented below share a single source sample, sequenced in a study of human T cells and chemical hapten exposure (dated by TCRdb to about 2021). The sample's time point, from its label and the paper: pre-sensitization, week 0. In the paper's terms, the treatment or condition label means: therapeutic diphenylcyclopropenone sensitization with weekly scalp DPC. Libraries were constructed by RACE. Sequenced using a NextSeq 500. TCRdb passed the public sequencing reads through fastp at Q25 and MiXCR, retaining productive beta sequences. Every CDR3 protein is listed once, alongside the most common genes and DNA of its rows. The sample table shows a few hundred thousand distinct CDR3 sequences, and about 8.1% are seen once. The top ten hold under 2.5% of the sample. Sequences were derived from whole blood, sampled in connection with sensitization to the hapten diphenylcyclopropenone (DPC). The source of these receptors is a woman in her forties with alopecia areata. Some clones in this sample may be carry-over from other donors' samples.

This clonotype was observed at least ten times. V and J are TRBV2 and TRBJ1-1; 7 bases line up with TRBD1. J was trimmed by 0 bases and V by 4 bases; bases with no gene match: 8. Germline CDR1 is SNHLY and CDR2 is FYNNEI. CDR3 length: 16 residues. The CDR3 nucleotides are TGTGCCAGCAGTGCGACAGGGAGGAGGATGAACACTGAAGCTTTCTTT. It specifies CASSATGRRMNTEAFF.

The chain joins TRBV5-1 to TRBJ2-5; TRBD1 agrees at 8 bases. V trimming: 0 bases; J trimming: 1 base; junction bases outside the gene matches: 2. Germline lookup yields CDR1 SGHRS and CDR2 YFSETQ. The CDR3 has 15 residues. Here the CDR3 reads CASSLGTGIQETQYF. The CDR3 DNA follows: TGCGCCAGCAGCTTGGGGACAGGGATCCAAGAGACCCAGTACTTC.

The chain combines TRBV4-2 with TRBJ2-1, with 9 positions matching TRBD1. This CDR3 comprises 16 residues. With 1 base clipped from V and 8 bases from J, the junction kept 9 bases outside the gene matches. The germline CDR1 and CDR2 sequences are LGHNA and YNFKEQ. CDR3 in DNA: TGTGCCAGCAGCCAAGGGCCCGGGACAGGGAAACATGAGCAGTTCTTC. Its protein product is CASSQGPGTGKHEQFF.

This clonotype was recorded a few times. The chain couples TRBV3-1 to TRBJ2-2; D not resolved. In germline, CDR1 is LGHDT, CDR2 YNNKEL (reference sequence). The CDR3 runs to 13 residues. Trimming stripped 5 bases from V and 5 bases from J, with 9 bases between. The CDR3 DNA sequence: TGTGCCAGCAGCGGTCTGCCGACCGGGGAGCTGTTTTTT. Translating gives CASSGLPTGELFF.

V gene TRBV7-3 combines with J gene TRBJ2-7; 8 bases align to TRBD1. The CDR3 is 13 amino acids. The V segment lost 5 bases and the J segment 5 bases; nucleotides outside the gene matches: 5. Germline V gene data show CDR1 as SGHTA and CDR2 as FQGTGA. The CDR3 DNA reads as TGTGCCAGCAGCCCGACAGGGGTCAACGAGCAGTACTTC. It is translated as CASSPTGVNEQYF.

There are many counts of this clonotype. The rearrangement uses TRBV29-1 and TRBJ2-3, with TRBD1 matching 9 bases. The J segment lost 4 bases and the V segment lost 6 bases, leaving 14 bases of the junction unmatched. Germline assignment: CDR1 SQVTM and CDR2 ANQGSEA. This CDR3 region has 16 residues. CDR3 protein: CSVSAAGTGSPDTQYF. The CDR3 DNA follows: TGCAGCGTGAGCGCCGCCGGGACAGGGTCCCCAGATACGCAGTATTTT.

This clonotype appeared many times. This chain joins TRBV27 and TRBJ2-5; TRBD1 is a possible D gene (7 bases). The V and J ends lost 6 bases and 4 bases respectively, with 18 bases between them. Germline values: CDR1 MNHEY, CDR2 SMNVEV (reference sequence). The CDR3 totals 15 residues. CDR3 nucleotides: TGTGCCAGCAGAATAGGCAACAGGGGAGGAGAGACCCAGTACTTC. Its protein product is CASRIGNRGGETQYF.

At least ten counts were recorded for this clonotype. The J gene is TRBJ2-3, the V gene TRBV29-1; 9 bases are a match to TRBD2. The CDR3 covers 14 residues. V dropped 4 bases and J dropped 3; count of bases not matched to a gene: 5. The germline V gene has CDR1 SQVTM and CDR2 ANQGSEA. CDR3 loop: CSVGLAAVTDTQYF. Here the CDR3 DNA reads TGCAGCGTTGGACTAGCGGCAGTGACAGATACGCAGTATTTT.

Only a few counts were recorded for this clonotype. This chain joins TRBV28 and TRBJ1-1, with a tentative D call TRBD1 (5 bases). Germline CDR1 reads MDHEN; CDR2 reads SYDVKM. V was pared by 5 bases and J by 0 bases, with 13 bases between. This CDR3 spans 15 amino acids. The CDR3, as DNA: TGTGCCAGCAGTCCAGGTGGGACTCTGAACACTGAAGCTTTCTTT. Translated, it gives CASSPGGTLNTEAFF.

V is TRBV7-9 and J is TRBJ2-1; D gene unclear. Germline V lookup: CDR1 SEHNR, CDR2 FQNEAQ (reference sequence). This CDR3 is built from 14 residues. V lost 5 bases and J lost 2, with 10 bases in between. The CDR3 DNA follows: TGTGCCAGCAGCCCAGCGAGAACCTACAATGAGCAGTTCTTC. Encoded protein: CASSPARTYNEQFF.

The rearrangement links TRBV15 to TRBJ2-3, with D maybe TRBD1 (5 bases). V lost 7 bases to trimming and J lost 2 bases, with 16 bases between them. Per germline, CDR1 LNHNV and CDR2 YYDKDF (reference sequence). This CDR3 spans 15 amino acids. The CDR3 here is CATTQRGSSTDTQYF. The CDR3 region has the DNA TGTGCCACCACCCAAAGGGGCAGCTCCACAGATACGCAGTATTTT. Full variable domain (missing parts from reference TRBV15 and TRBJ2-3): DAMVIQNPRYQVTQFGKPVTLSCSQTLNHNVMYWYQQKSSQAPKLLFHYYDKDFNNEADTPDNFQSRRPNTSFCFLDIRSPGLGDTAMYLCATTQRGSSTDTQYFGPGTRLTVL.

The rearrangement uses TRBV7-8 and TRBJ2-2; 10 bases are shared with TRBD1. Germline V lookup: CDR1 SGHVS, CDR2 FQNEAQ. CDR3 length: 15 residues. V gave up 3 bases and J gave up 7 bases; unmatched junction bases: 5. CDR3 in amino acids: CASSFRQGAIGELFF. As DNA, the CDR3 is TGTGCCAGCAGCTTTAGACAGGGGGCGATCGGGGAGCTGTTTTTT.

This clonotype was seen a few times. The chain carries TRBV6-5 and TRBJ1-6; tentatively, D is TRBD1 (5 bases). The CDR3 consists of 20 residues. V was clipped by 1 base and J by 0 bases, with 19 bases between them. Germline assignment: CDR1 MNHEY and CDR2 SVGAGI. As DNA, the CDR3 is TGTGCCAGCAGTTACTACGCCCCTCAGGGTCGGAGCTCCTATAATTCACCCCTCCACTTT. It encodes CASSYYAPQGRSSYNSPLHF.

As concerns this clonotype: This may come from a read error, since a much larger clone is one base off. The rearrangement links TRBV7-9 to TRBJ2-3; 8 nucleotides line up with TRBD2. The V segment lost 1 base and the J segment 1 base; nucleotides outside the gene matches: 4. The CDR3 is 16 residues long. Germline V CDR1 and CDR2: SEHNR, FQNEAQ (reference sequence). The DNA of the CDR3 is TGTGCCAGCAGCTTAGATAGCGGGGCACGCACAGATACGCAGTATTTT. Translated, it gives CASSLDSGARTDTQYF.

This clonotype has ten or more counts. V is TRBV12-3 or TRBV12-4 and J is TRBJ1-1; possible D gene TRBD1, 6 bases. Trimming left V 6 bases short and J 4 bases short, with 18 bases between. The CDR3 has 15 residues. CDR3 region: CASRPFSGGGTEAFF. CDR3 sequence (DNA): TGTGCCAGCAGACCCTTCAGCGGGGGCGGCACTGAAGCTTTCTTT.

The chain links TRBV6-5 to TRBJ1-1; D uncertain. CDR3 length: 11 residues. Germline V CDR1 and CDR2: MNHEY, SVGAGI. V was cut by 2 bases and J by 7 bases, with 5 bases left in between. CDR3 bases: TGTGCCAGCAGTTACGGGAGTGAAGCTTTCTTT. Protein sequence: CASSYGSEAFF.

This clonotype has just a few counts. The chain uses TRBV29-1 and TRBJ2-3; possible D gene TRBD1, 6 bases. The CDR3 is made up of 14 amino acids. Trimming removed 4 bases at V and 2 bases at J, with 13 bases between. Looked up from germline, CDR1 is SQVTM and CDR2 is ANQGSEA. The CDR3 region is CSVASGEFTDTQYF. In DNA, the CDR3 is TGCAGCGTTGCGTCAGGGGAATTCACAGATACGCAGTATTTT.

This rearrangement joins TRBV29-1 to TRBJ1-6; maybe TRBD1 (5 bases). This CDR3 is 14 amino acids long. The germline V gene has CDR1 SQVTM and CDR2 ANQGSEA. V lost 0 bases to trimming and J lost 10 bases, with 13 bases between them. The chain's CDR3 is CSVEDGGAGSPLHF. The CDR3 DNA reads as TGCAGCGTTGAAGATGGCGGGGCTGGGTCACCCCTCCACTTT.

The chain uses TRBV6-2 or TRBV6-3 and TRBJ2-5; 8 bases line up with TRBD2. Germline lookup yields CDR1 MNHEY and CDR2 SVGEGT. The CDR3 is 15 amino acids. J was trimmed by 1 base and V by 5 bases; bases with no gene match: 6. The DNA of the CDR3 is TGTGCCAGCAGTCCGGGGGGGACCCTCCAAGAGACCCAGTACTTC. It translates to CASSPGGTLQETQYF.

The CDR3 DNA reads TGCGCCAGCAGCCAAGAAAGGGGCAGCTCGAACACTGAAGCTTTCTTT. Amino acid sequence: CASSQERGSSNTEAFF. This sequence joins TRBV4-3 and TRBJ1-1, with TRBD1 as a possible D gene (5 bases). Germline CDR1 reads LGHNA; CDR2 reads YSLEER. There are 16 residues in the CDR3. Trimming cost V 0 bases and J 1 base, with 12 bases left between them.

A few counts support this clonotype. V and J are TRBV7-8 and TRBJ2-2; 7 nucleotides agree with TRBD1. Germline V gives CDR1 SGHVS, CDR2 FQNEAQ. The length of the CDR3 is 13 residues. The V and J ends lost 7 bases and 13 bases, in that order; junction bases with no gene match: 12. CDR3 protein: CASNSLQGTGLFF. The CDR3, as DNA: TGTGCCAGCAACTCCCTACAGGGGACGGGGCTGTTTTTT.

There are many counts of this clonotype. The chain uses TRBV4-3 and TRBJ2-1; TRBD2 agrees at 7 bases. Germline CDR1 reads LGHNA; CDR2 reads YSLEER. The CDR3 is made up of 16 amino acids. Germline trimming cut 0 bases from V and 9 bases from J; bases unmatched to any gene: 11. Here the CDR3 DNA reads TGCGCCAGCAGCCAAGATTCAACTAGCGTAAATAGTGAGCAGTTCTTC. This codes for CASSQDSTSVNSEQFF.